These T cell receptor beta chains were read from a single sample in a study of CD8+ T cells in alopecia areata. TCRdb keeps only in-frame clones here, not all; method: immunoSEQ multiplex PCR. The sample yields under 250,000 clones, around three fifths seen once. The sample consisted of CD8+ T cells sorted from blood. These receptors all come from a human donor in good health. The CDR3 runs from the conserved cysteine through the conserved F or W. A D gene is named only where the DNA matches it firmly. Rows may omit the clone size; those that give it use once, few, many or a size class.

D	V	size	length	J	CDR3	DNA
-	TRBV19	few	11	TRBJ1-2	CARVAGYGYTF	TGTGCCAGGGTGGCGGGGTATGGCTACACCTTC
TRBD2	TRBV23-1	-	19	TRBJ2-3	CASSLRGGGDRASTDTQYF	TGCGCCAGCAGTCTGAGGGGCGGGGGTGACCGTGCTAGCACAGATACGCAGTATTTT
-	TRBV28	few	14	TRBJ1-3	CASSPGFSGNTIYF	TGTGCCAGCAGTCCAGGGTTCTCTGGAAACACCATATATTTT
-	TRBV19	-	14	TRBJ2-7	CASSIIGGDYEQYF	TGTGCCAGTAGTATCATCGGGGGAGACTACGAGCAGTACTTC
-	TRBV9	-	13	TRBJ2-2	CASSPTNTGELFF	TGTGCCAGCAGCCCAACGAACACCGGGGAGCTGTTTTTT
-	TRBV9	few	14	TRBJ1-1	CASSPPWGVTEAFF	TGTGCCAGCAGCCCACCCTGGGGGGTCACTGAAGCTTTCTTT
-	TRBV5-1	-	14	TRBJ1-1	CASSFHPGSAEAFF	TGCGCCAGCAGCTTTCACCCAGGGTCTGCTGAAGCTTTCTTT
-	TRBV4-1	-	15	TRBJ1-5	CASSQDKQGGQPQHF	TGCGCCAGCAGCCAAGATAAACAGGGTGGGCAGCCCCAGCATTTT
-	TRBV2	few	14	TRBJ1-2	CASSESAGLDGYTF	TGTGCCAGCAGTGAATCGGCAGGATTAGATGGCTACACCTTC
-	TRBV15	-	15	TRBJ1-2	CATSKEGTENYGYTF	TGTGCCACCAGCAAAGAGGGGACTGAGAACTATGGCTACACCTTC
TRBD1	TRBV5-4	-	15	TRBJ1-1	CASSTGTDYLRRAFF	TGTGCCAGCAGCACGGGGACAGACTACCTCCGGCGAGCTTTCTTT
TRBD2	TRBV19	-	15	TRBJ2-5	CASSGLAGAEETQYF	TGTGCCAGTAGTGGGCTAGCGGGGGCCGAAGAGACCCAGTACTTC
TRBD1	TRBV14	few	14	TRBJ1-1	CASSRMTGFTEAFF	TGTGCCAGCAGCCGCATGACAGGGTTCACTGAAGCTTTCTTT
TRBD2	TRBV5-3	-	15	TRBJ2-7	CARSRGTSGEYEQYF	TGTGCCAGAAGCCGTGGGACTAGCGGCGAATACGAGCAGTACTTC
TRBD1	TRBV19	few	14	TRBJ2-2	CASSIGTATGELFF	TGTGCCAGTAGTATTGGGACAGCCACCGGGGAGCTGTTTTTT
-	TRBV4-1	-	17	TRBJ2-1	CASSRTIRAEGGNEQFF	TGCGCCAGCAGCCGTACAATCAGGGCAGAGGGGGGCAATGAGCAGTTCTTC
-	TRBV4-1	-	15	TRBJ2-5	CASSLLPGEQETQYF	TGCGCCAGCAGTCTTCTCCCAGGGGAACAAGAGACCCAGTACTTC
-	TRBV5-1	once	12	TRBJ2-3	CASSLSGDTQYF	TGCGCCAGCAGCTTGTCAGGGGATACGCAGTATTTT
-	TRBV29-1	-	14	TRBJ2-2	CSVEGREVTGELFF	TGCAGCGTTGAAGGCAGGGAGGTGACCGGGGAGCTGTTTTTT
-	TRBV2	-	12	TRBJ2-7	CASLGEHYEQYF	TGTGCCAGCTTGGGGGAACACTACGAGCAGTACTTC
TRBD1	TRBV29-1	-	14	TRBJ1-1	CSVAGQGSNTEAFF	TGCAGCGTTGCGGGACAGGGATCTAACACTGAAGCTTTCTTT
TRBD1	TRBV6-9	-	13	TRBJ2-7	CASTGTGAYEQYF	TGTGCCAGCACCGGGACAGGGGCCTACGAGCAGTACTTC
-	TRBV29-1	-	13	TRBJ2-1	CSVEPDSFNEQFF	TGCAGCGTTGAACCGGACTCGTTTAATGAGCAGTTCTTC
-	TRBV25-1	-	15	TRBJ2-1	CASSEGLGVGNEQFF	TGTGCCAGCAGTGAGGGCTTGGGAGTAGGCAATGAGCAGTTCTTC
-	TRBV5-6	-	13	TRBJ2-2	CASSPRVPGELFF	TGTGCCAGCAGCCCCAGGGTTCCCGGGGAGCTGTTTTTT
-	TRBV27	few	14	TRBJ2-3	CASSPGEDTDTQYF	TGTGCCAGCAGCCCAGGGGAGGATACAGATACGCAGTATTTT
TRBD1	TRBV29-1	-	15	TRBJ2-5	CSVSRPDRGMQTQYF	TGCAGCGTTTCCCGGCCGGACAGGGGAATGCAGACCCAGTACTTC
TRBD1	TRBV7-8	-	14	TRBJ2-7	CASSSRTGAAEQYF	TGTGCCAGCAGCTCCCGTACAGGGGCAGCGGAGCAGTACTTC
-	TRBV5-6	-	14	TRBJ1-4	CASSLETEDEKLFF	TGTGCCAGCAGCTTGGAGACGGAGGATGAAAAACTGTTTTTT
-	TRBV5-6	-	12	TRBJ2-2	CASSLDLGGLFF	TGTGCCAGCAGCTTGGATTTGGGCGGCCTGTTTTTT
TRBD1	TRBV5-6	-	14	TRBJ1-1	CASSLAGGNTEAFF	TGTGCCAGCAGCTTAGCAGGGGGCAACACTGAAGCTTTCTTT
TRBD2	TRBV4-2	many	15	TRBJ2-5	CASSQDRGGGETQYF	TGTGCCAGCAGCCAAGACCGGGGGGGCGGCGAGACCCAGTACTTC
-	TRBV5-6	few	15	TRBJ2-3	CASSLYRGGTDTQYF	TGTGCCAGCAGCTTGTATCGGGGAGGCACAGATACGCAGTATTTT
-	TRBV9	-	14	TRBJ2-7	CASSATDSGYEQYF	TGTGCCAGCAGCGCGACGGACAGTGGCTACGAGCAGTACTTC
-	TRBV4-1	-	16	TRBJ2-6	CASSQVVTSGANVLTF	TGCGCCAGCAGCCAAGTGGTTACCTCTGGGGCCAACGTCCTGACTTTC
-	TRBV4-2	-	13	TRBJ1-1	CASSQAWTAEAFF	TGTGCCAGCAGCCAAGCTTGGACAGCAGAAGCTTTCTTT
-	TRBV14	-	15	TRBJ1-1	CASSQISVRFTEAFF	TGTGCCAGCAGCCAAATATCGGTTAGATTCACTGAAGCTTTCTTT
-	TRBV7-2	-	15	TRBJ2-3	CASSLPDLRPDTQYF	TGTGCCAGCAGCTTACCGGATTTAAGGCCAGATACGCAGTATTTT
-	TRBV6-6	-	14	TRBJ1-6	CASRWGEVNSPLHF	TGTGCCAGCAGATGGGGGGAGGTCAATTCACCCCTCCACTTT
-	TRBV7-2	-	12	TRBJ2-2	CASSSLSGELFF	TGTGCCAGCAGCTCGTTGTCCGGGGAGCTGTTTTTT
TRBD1	TRBV13	-	14	TRBJ1-6	CASRTGGSNSPLHF	TGTGCCAGCAGGACAGGGGGTAGCAATTCACCCCTCCACTTT